This T cell receptor (beta chain) comes out of a study of cytomegalovirus exposure and HLA in healthy donors. The trim removed 5 bases at V and 11 bases at J, leaving 8 bases unmatched. CDR3 length: 13 residues. The germline V gene has CDR1 SGHNT and CDR2 YYREEE (reference sequence). PCR involved 60 Vbeta and 13 Jbeta primers. Generated by immunoSEQ multiplex PCR, the TCRdb table keeps only in-frame clones and is missing some. The sample includes under 200,000 clones, about three quarters seen only once; the top ten take under 1.5%. The count of this clone is one. Though nominally healthy at sampling, donors likely had unrecorded immune exposures.

V gene TRBV5-4 combines with J gene TRBJ2-5, with 11 nucleotides matching TRBD1. This sequence originates from a woman in her 30s in good health and CMV-seronegative. The sequencing input was PBMCs. CDR3 loop: CASRDGTGGEQYF. DNA for the CDR3: TGTGCCAGCAGGGACGGGACAGGGGGGGAGCAGTACTTC.